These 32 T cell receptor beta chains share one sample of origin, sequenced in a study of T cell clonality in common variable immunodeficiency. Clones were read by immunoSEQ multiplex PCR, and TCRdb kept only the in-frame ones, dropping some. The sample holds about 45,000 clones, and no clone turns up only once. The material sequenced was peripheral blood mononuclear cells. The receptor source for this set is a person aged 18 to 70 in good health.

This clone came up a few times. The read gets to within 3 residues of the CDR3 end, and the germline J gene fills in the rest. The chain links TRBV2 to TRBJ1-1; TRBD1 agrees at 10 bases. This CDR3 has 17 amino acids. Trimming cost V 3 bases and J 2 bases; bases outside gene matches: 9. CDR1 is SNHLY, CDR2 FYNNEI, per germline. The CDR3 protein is CASSDPGQGKINTEAFF. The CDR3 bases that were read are TGTGCCAGCAGTGACCCGGGACAGGGGAAGATAAACACTGAA.

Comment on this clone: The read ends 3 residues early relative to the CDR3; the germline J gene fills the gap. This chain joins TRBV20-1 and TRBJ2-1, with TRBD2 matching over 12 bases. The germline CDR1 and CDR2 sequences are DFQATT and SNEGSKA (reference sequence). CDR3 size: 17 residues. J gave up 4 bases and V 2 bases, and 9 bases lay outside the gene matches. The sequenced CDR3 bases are TGCAGTGCTAGACCCCTAGCGGGGGGGCTCGGTTACAATGAG. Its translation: CSARPLAGGLGYNE. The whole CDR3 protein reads CSARPLAGGLGYNEQFF.

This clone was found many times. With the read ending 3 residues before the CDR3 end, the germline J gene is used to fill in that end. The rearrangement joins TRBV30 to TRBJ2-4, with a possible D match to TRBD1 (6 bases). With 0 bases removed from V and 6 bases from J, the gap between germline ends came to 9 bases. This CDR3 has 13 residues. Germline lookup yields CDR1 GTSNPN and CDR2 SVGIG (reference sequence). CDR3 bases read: TGTGCCTGGAGTGTTCCGGACAGAAACATT. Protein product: CAWSVPDRNI. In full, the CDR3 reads CAWSVPDRNIQYF. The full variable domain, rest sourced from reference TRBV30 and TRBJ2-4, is SQTIHQWPATLVQPVGSPLSLECTVEGTSNPNLYWYRQAAGRGLQLLFYSVGIGQISSEVPQNLSASRPQDRQFILSSKKLLLSDSGFYLCAWSVPDRNIQYFGAGTRLSVL.

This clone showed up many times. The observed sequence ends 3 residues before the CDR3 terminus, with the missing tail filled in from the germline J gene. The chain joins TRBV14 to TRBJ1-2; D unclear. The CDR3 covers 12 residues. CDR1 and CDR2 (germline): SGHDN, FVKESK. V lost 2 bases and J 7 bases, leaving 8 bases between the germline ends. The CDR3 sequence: CASSQTLGGYTF. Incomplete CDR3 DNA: TGTGCCAGCAGCCAAACGCTCGGTGGC.

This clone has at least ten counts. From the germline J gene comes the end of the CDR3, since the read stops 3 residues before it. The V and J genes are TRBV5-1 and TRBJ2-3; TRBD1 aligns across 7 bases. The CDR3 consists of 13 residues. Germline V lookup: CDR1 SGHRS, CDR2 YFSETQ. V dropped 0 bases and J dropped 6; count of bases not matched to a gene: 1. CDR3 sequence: CASSLGTGDTQYF. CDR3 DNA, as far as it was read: TGCGCCAGCAGCTTGGGGACAGGCGATACG.

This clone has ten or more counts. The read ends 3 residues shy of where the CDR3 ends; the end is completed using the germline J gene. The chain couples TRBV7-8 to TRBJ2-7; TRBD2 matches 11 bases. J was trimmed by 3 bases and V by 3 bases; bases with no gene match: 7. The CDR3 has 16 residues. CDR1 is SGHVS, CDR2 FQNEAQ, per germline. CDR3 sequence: CASSFTRLAGIYEQYF. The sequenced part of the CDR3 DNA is TGTGCCAGCAGCTTCACCCGACTAGCGGGGATCTACGAG.

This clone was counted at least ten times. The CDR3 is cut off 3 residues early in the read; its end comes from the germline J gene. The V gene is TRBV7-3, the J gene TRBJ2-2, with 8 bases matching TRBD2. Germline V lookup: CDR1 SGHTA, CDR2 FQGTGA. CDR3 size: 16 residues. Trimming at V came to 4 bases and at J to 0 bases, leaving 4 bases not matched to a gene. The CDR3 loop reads CASSYLAGPNTGELFF. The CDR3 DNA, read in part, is TGTGCCAGCAGCTACTTAGCGGGGCCGAACACCGGGGAG.

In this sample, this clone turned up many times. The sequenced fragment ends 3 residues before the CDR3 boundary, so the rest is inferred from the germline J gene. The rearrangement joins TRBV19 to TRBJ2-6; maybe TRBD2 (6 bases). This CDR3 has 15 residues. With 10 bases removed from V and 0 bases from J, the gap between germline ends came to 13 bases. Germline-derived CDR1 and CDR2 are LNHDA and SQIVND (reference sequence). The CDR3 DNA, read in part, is TGTGCCACCCGGAGGGTCCACTCTGGGGCCAACGTC. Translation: CATRRVHSGANV. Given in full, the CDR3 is CATRRVHSGANVLTF.

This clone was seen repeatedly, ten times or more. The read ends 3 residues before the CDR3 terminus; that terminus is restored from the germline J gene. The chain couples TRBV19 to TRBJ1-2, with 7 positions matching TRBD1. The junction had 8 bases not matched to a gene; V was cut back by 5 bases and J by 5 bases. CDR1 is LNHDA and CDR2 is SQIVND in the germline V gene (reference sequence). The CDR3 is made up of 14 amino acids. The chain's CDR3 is CASSPRTGPYGYTF. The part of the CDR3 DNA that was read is TGTGCCAGTAGTCCCAGGACAGGTCCTTATGGC.

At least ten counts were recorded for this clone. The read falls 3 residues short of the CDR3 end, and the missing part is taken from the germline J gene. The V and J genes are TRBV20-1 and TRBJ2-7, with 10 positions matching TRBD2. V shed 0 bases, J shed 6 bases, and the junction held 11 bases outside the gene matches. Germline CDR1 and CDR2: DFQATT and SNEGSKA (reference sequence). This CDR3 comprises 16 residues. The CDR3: CSARDTGPSGSSEQYF. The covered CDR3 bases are TGCAGTGCTAGAGATACGGGGCCTAGCGGGAGTAGCGAG.

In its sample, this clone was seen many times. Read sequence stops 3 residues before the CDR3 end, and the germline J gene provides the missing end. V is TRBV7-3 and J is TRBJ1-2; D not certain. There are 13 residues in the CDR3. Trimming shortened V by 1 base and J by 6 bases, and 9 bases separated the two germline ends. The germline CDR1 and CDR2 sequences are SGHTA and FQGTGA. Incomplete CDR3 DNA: TGTGCCAGCAGCTTAAAGGGTTTACATGGC. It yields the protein CASSLKGLHG. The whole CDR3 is CASSLKGLHGYTF.

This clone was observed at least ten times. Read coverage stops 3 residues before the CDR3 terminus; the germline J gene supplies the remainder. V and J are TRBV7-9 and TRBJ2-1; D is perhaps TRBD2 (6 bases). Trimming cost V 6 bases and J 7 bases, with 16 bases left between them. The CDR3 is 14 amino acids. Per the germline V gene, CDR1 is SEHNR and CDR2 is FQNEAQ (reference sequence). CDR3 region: CASRTRTSMNEQFF. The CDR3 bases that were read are TGTGCCAGCAGGACGCGAACTAGCATGAATGAG.

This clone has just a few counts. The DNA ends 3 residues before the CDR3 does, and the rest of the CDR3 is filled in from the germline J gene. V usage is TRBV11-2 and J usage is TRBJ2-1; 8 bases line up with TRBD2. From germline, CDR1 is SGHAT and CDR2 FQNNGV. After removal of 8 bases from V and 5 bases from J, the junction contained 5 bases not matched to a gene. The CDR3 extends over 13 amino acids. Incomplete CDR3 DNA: TGTGCCAGCCAGCGGGGGCCGGACAATGAG. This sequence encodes CASQRGPDNE. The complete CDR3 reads CASQRGPDNEQFF.

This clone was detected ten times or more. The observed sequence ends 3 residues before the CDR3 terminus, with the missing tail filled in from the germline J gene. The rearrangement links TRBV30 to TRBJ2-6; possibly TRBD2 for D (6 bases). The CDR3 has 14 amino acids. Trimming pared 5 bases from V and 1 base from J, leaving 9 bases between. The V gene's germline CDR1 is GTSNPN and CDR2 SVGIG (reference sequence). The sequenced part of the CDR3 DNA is TGTGCCTGGCTTGGGGGGTCTGGGGCCAACGTC. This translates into CAWLGGSGANV. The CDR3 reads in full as CAWLGGSGANVLTF.

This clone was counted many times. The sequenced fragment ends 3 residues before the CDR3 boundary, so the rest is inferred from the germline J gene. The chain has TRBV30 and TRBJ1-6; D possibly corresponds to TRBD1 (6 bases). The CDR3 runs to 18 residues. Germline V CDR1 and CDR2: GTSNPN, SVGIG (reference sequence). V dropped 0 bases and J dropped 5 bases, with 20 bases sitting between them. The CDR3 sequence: CAWSVMGHYHGNNSPLHF. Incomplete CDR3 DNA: TGTGCCTGGAGTGTAATGGGACACTACCATGGGAATAATTCACCC.

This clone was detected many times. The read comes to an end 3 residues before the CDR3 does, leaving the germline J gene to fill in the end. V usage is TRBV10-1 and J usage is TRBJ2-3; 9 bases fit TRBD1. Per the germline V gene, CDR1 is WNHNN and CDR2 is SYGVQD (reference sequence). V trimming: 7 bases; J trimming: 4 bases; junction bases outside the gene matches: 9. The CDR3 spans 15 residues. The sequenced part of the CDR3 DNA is TGCGCCAGCAATCCCCGGGACAGGGAGGCAGATACG. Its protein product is CASNPRDREADT. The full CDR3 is CASNPRDREADTQYF.

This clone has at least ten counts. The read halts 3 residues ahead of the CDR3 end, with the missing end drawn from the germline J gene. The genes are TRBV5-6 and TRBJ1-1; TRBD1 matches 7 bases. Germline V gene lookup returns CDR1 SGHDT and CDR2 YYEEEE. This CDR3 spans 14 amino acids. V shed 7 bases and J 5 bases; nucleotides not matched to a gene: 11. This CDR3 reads CASGITGDLTEAFF. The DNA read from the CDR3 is TGTGCCAGCGGTATAACAGGGGATCTGACTGAA.

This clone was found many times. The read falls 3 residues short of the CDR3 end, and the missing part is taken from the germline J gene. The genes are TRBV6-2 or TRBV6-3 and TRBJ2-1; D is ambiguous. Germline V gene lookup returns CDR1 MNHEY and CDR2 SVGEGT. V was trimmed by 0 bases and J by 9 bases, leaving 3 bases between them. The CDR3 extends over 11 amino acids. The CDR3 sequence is CASSYSSEQFF. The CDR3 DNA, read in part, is TGTGCCAGCAGTTACTCCAGTGAG.

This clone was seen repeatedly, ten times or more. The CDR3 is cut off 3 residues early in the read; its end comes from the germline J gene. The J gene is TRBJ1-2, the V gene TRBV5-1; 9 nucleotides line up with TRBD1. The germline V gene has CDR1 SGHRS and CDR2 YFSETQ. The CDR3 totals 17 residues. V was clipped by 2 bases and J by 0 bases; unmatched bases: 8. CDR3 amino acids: CASSLPGQGVTNYGYTF. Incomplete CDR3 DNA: TGCGCCAGCAGCTTACCGGGACAGGGAGTCACTAACTATGGC.

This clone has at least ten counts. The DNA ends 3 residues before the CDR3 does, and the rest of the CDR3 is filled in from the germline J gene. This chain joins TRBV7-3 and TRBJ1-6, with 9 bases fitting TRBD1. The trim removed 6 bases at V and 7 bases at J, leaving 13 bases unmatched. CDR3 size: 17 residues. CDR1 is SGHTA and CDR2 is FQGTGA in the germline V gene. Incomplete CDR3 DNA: TGTGCCAGCAGACAATCCACCGGGACAGGGCGAAATTCACCC. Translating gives CASRQSTGTGRNSP. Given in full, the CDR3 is CASRQSTGTGRNSPLHF.

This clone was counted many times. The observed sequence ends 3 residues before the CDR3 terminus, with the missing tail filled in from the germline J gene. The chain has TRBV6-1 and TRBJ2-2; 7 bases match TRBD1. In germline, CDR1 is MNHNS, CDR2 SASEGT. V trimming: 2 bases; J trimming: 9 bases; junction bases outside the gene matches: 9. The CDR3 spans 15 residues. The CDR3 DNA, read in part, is TGTGCCAGCAGTGAAAGGGGGACAGCGGTCCGGGAG. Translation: CASSERGTAVRE. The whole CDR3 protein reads CASSERGTAVRELFF.

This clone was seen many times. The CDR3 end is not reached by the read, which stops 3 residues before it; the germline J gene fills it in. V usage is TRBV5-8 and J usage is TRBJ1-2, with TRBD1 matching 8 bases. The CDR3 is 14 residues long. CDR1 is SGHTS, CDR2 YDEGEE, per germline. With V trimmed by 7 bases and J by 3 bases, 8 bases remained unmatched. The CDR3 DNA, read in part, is TGTGCCAGCGGAGGGGACAGGCTATACTATGGC. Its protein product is CASGGDRLYYG. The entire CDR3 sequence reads CASGGDRLYYGYTF.

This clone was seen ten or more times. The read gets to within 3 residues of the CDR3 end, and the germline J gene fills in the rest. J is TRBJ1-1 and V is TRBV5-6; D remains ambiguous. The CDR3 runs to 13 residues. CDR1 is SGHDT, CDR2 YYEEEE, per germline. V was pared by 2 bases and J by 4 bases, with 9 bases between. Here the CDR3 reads CASSFSLGTEAFF. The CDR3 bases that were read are TGTGCCAGCAGCTTCTCTCTAGGCACTGAA.

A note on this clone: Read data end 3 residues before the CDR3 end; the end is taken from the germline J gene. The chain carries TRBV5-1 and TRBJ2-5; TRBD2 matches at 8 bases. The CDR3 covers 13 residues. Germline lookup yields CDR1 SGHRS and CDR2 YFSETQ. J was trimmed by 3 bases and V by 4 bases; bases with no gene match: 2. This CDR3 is CASSLSGKETQYF. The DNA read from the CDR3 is TGCGCCAGCAGCCTTAGCGGGAAAGAGACC.

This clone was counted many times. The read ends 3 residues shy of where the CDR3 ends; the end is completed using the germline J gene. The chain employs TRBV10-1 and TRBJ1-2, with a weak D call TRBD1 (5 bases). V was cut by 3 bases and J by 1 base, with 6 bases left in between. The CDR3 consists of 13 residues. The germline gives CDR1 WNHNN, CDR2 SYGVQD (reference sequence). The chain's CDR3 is CASSDDSNYGYTF. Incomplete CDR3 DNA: TGCGCCAGCAGTGATGACAGTAACTATGGC.

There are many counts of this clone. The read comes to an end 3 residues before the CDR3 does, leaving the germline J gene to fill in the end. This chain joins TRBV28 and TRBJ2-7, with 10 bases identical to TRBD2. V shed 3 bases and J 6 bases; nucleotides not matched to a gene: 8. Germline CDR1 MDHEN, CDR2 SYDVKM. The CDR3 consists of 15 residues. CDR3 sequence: CASSLPLAGAGEQYF. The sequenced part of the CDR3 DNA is TGTGCCAGCAGTTTGCCGCTAGCGGGAGCGGGCGAG.

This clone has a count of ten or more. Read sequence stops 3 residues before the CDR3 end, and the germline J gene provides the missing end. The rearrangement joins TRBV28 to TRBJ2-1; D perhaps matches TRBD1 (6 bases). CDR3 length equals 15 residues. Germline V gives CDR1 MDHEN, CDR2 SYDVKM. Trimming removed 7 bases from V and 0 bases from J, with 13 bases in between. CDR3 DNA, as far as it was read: TGTGCCAGCACCCTACAGGGACCCTCCTACAATGAG. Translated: CASTLQGPSYNE. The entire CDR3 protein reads CASTLQGPSYNEQFF.

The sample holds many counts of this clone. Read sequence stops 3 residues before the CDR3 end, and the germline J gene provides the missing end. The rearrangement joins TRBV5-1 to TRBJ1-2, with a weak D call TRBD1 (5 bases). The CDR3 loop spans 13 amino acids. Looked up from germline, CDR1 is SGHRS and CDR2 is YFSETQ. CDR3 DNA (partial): TGCGCCAGCAGCGTGGACATAAGCGGGGGC. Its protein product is CASSVDISGG. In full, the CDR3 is CASSVDISGGYTF.

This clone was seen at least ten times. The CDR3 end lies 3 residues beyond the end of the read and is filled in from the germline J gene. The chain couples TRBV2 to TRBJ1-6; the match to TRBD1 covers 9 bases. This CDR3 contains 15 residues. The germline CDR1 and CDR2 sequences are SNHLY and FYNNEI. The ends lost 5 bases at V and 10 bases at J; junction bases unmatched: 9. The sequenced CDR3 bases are TGTGCCAGCAGTCCCCGGACAGGGGAAGGGTCACCC. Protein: CASSPRTGEGSP. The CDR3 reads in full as CASSPRTGEGSPLHF.

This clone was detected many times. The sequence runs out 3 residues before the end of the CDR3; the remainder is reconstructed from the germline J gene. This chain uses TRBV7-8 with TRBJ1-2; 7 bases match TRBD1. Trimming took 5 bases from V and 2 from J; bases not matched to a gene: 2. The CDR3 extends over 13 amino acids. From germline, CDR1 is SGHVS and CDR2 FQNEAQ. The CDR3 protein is CASSPGQNYGYTF. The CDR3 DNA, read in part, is TGTGCCAGCAGCCCGGGACAGAACTATGGC.

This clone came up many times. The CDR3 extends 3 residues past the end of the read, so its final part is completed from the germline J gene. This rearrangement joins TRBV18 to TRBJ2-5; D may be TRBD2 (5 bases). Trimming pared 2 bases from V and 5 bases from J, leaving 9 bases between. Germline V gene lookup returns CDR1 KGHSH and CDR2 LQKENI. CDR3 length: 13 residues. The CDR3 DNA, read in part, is TGTGCCAGCTCACCAGAGGGTGGGGAGACC. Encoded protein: CASSPEGGET. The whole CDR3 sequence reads CASSPEGGETQYF.

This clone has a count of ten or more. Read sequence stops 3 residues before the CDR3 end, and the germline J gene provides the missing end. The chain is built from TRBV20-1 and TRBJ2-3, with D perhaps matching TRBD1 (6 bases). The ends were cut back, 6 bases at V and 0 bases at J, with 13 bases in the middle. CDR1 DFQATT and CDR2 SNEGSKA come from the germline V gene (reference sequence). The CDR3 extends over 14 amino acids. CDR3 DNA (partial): TGCAGTGCGAGACAGGTTTTGAGCACAGATACG. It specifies CSARQVLSTDT. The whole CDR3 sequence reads CSARQVLSTDTQYF.